This T cell receptor (beta chain) stems from a study of T cell responses to AZD1222 COVID-19 vaccine. Overall study: Pooling of second doses given at about 4 or about 12 weeks was done. Points from the study as a whole: As reported, nearly half of all spike-specific TCRs target variant regions that are unmutated.

This clone is a singleton in its sample. Its antigen remains unidentified. Method: immunoSEQ multiplex PCR; TCRdb's copy keeps in-frame clones and lacks some. The sample lists some 100,000 clones, 86% occurring once. V dropped 1 base and J dropped 6 bases, with 13 bases sitting between them. Germline lookup yields CDR1 MGHRA and CDR2 YSYEKL. The CDR3 contains 15 residues. The sample in question was peripheral blood, obtained on day 0 of AZD1222 vaccination. J is TRBJ2-1 and V is TRBV4-1; D perhaps matches TRBD2 (6 bases). This receptor was taken from an adult in good health. CDR3 residues: CASSQAVSGPNEQFF. The CDR3 DNA reads TGCGCCAGCAGCCAAGCGGTCAGCGGGCCCAATGAGCAGTTCTTC.